This paragraph reports one TCR beta chain. The target antigen is unknown. This entry is derived from a study of T cell responses to AZD1222 COVID-19 vaccine. In the study overall: Timing groups of about 4 and about 12 weeks for second doses were pooled. General study points: AZD1222 recipients seropositive at baseline numbered only six or seven. Recipients of two AZD1222 doses showed rising Spike-specific TCR breadth and depth.

The CDR3 runs to 14 residues. V lost 0 bases to trimming and J lost 2 bases; unmatched junction nucleotides: 1. The repertoire was sequenced with immunoSEQ multiplex PCR; TCRdb's copy has only in-frame clones and lacks some. The sample consists of under 200,000 clones, about nine tenths of them appearing once. The specimen comprised peripheral blood, sampled on day 0 of AZD1222 vaccination. This receptor was taken from an adult in good health. V and J are TRBV5-3 and TRBJ2-7; 8 bases are shared with TRBD1. TRBV5-3 is filed as an ORF, its function uncertain. The CDR3 is CARSLEDRAYEQYF. In nucleotides, the CDR3 is TGTGCCAGAAGCTTGGAGGACAGGGCCTACGAGCAGTACTTC.